This is a list of T cell receptor beta chains from one sample in a study of T cell changes during pregnancy in multiple sclerosis. The repertoire was sequenced with immunoSEQ multiplex PCR; TCRdb's copy has only in-frame clones and lacks some. The table shows roughly 42,000 clones, with 90% to 95% occurring only once. This material consisted of CD4+ T cells from peripheral blood mononuclear cells, taken before pregnancy. The receptors were gathered from a female donor with multiple sclerosis, enrolled in a pregnancy study. Each CDR3 is given with its conserved first and last residue. The D gene is left open where the match is weak. Size tells how often a clone was seen (once, few, many) or the class of an expanded clone, and some rows leave it out.

>NA|TRBV7-2|TRBJ2-1|TRBD2
TGTGCCAGCAGCTTGTCCCAAGGGCTAGCGGGGGCCTTTTACAATGAGCAGTTCTTC
CASSLSQGLAGAFYNEQFF
>once|TRBV19|TRBJ2-7|NA
TGTGCCAGTAGTCGGGGGTACGAGCAGTACTTC
CASSRGYEQYF
>once|TRBV5-1|TRBJ1-2|TRBD1
TGCGCCAGCCGTCTGGGACGGGACAGGGTATATGGCTACACCTTC
CASRLGRDRVYGYTF
>once|TRBV12-5|TRBJ2-7|NA
TGTGCTAGTGGTTTCGGGTACGAGCAGTACTTC
CASGFGYEQYF
>NA|TRBV27|TRBJ2-5|TRBD1
TGTGCCAGCAGTGCGTCCGGGACAGGGGGTTGGGAGACCCAGTACTTC
CASSASGTGGWETQYF
>NA|TRBV7-9|TRBJ2-3|NA
TGTGCCAGCAGCTTAAACGAGATTTGGCAGTATTTT
CASSLNEIWQYF
>NA|TRBV2|TRBJ2-5|TRBD2
TGTGCCAGCAGTGTGTCCGGACTAGCGGTAGGGACCCAGTACTTC
CASSVSGLAVGTQYF
>few|TRBV14|TRBJ2-3|TRBD1
TGTGCCAGCAGCCTAGGGACAGGTCTTAACACAGATACGCAGTATTTT
CASSLGTGLNTDTQYF
>NA|TRBV19|TRBJ2-2|NA
TGTGCCAGTAGTGTCGGCGGGGAGCTGTTTTTT
CASSVGGELFF
>NA|TRBV6-6|TRBJ1-2|TRBD1
TGTGCCAGCACTCTAGGGGGGACAGGGGATTATGGCTACACCTTC
CASTLGGTGDYGYTF
>NA|TRBV19|TRBJ1-1|TRBD1
TGTGCCAGTAGTATACTTACAGGGGGCGGGAGCGCTGAAGCTTTCTTT
CASSILTGGGSAEAFF
>NA|TRBV18|TRBJ2-2|TRBD1
TGTGCCAGCTCACCGGACAGGGCGTGGACCGGGGAGCTGTTTTTT
CASSPDRAWTGELFF
>NA|TRBV21-1|TRBJ2-7|NA
TGTGCCAGCAGCTTCCGGCTGGGGAGGGGAGCGGGGGGGGAGCAGTACTTC
CASSFRLGRGAGGEQYF
>NA|TRBV2|TRBJ2-7|TRBD1
TGTGCCAGCAGTGGGGACAGGGGATACTTCTACGAGCAGTACTTC
CASSGDRGYFYEQYF
>NA|TRBV4-2|TRBJ2-5|TRBD1
TGTGCCAGCAGCCAAGAGGTTGGCAGGGGGCGTCAAGAGACCCAGTACTTC
CASSQEVGRGRQETQYF
>once|TRBV14|TRBJ1-3|TRBD1
TGTGCCAGCAGCCTGAGGGGGCTAGGAAACACCATATATTTT
CASSLRGLGNTIYF
>NA|TRBV9|TRBJ2-1|TRBD2
TGTGCCAGCAGCGTATACTGGCGGGGGGGCCGCCAGTTCTTC
CASSVYWRGGRQFF
>NA|TRBV6-6|TRBJ1-4|TRBD1
TGTGCCAGCACCACTCGGTACAGGGGATGGAATGAAAAACTGTTTTTT
CASTTRYRGWNEKLFF
>NA|TRBV9|TRBJ1-2|NA
TGTGCCAGCAGCGTAGTCGATAAGCCTTATGGCTACACCTTC
CASSVVDKPYGYTF
>NA|TRBV10-3|TRBJ1-1|NA
TGTGCCATCAACGGACACTCGAACACTGAAGCTTTCTTT
CAINGHSNTEAFF
>NA|TRBV9|TRBJ2-7|TRBD1
TGTGCCAGCAGCTTGGGACAGGGGAGAGGCGAGCAGTACTTC
CASSLGQGRGEQYF
>NA|TRBV30|TRBJ2-7|NA
TGTGCCTGGAGTCAGTCCGACGAGCAGTACTTC
CAWSQSDEQYF
>once|TRBV9|TRBJ2-5|NA
TGTGCCAGCAGCGCCGGGGGGACCCAGTACTTC
CASSAGGTQYF
>NA|TRBV5-5|TRBJ1-2|NA
TGTGCCAGCAGCTTGGCGGGGGACTATGGCTACACCTTC
CASSLAGDYGYTF
>NA|TRBV9|TRBJ1-2|NA
TGTGCCAGCAGCGTAGAAGACCGACTGGGCTACACCTTC
CASSVEDRLGYTF
>NA|TRBV7-9|TRBJ1-1|TRBD1
TGTGCCAGCAGCTTAGGGCAGGGGGTTCTCCCCGGGGCTGAAGCTTTCTTT
CASSLGQGVLPGAEAFF
>NA|TRBV5-1|TRBJ1-1|TRBD1
TGCGCCAGCAGCTTGGGACAGGGGTTGCACACTGAAGCTTTCTTT
CASSLGQGLHTEAFF
>NA|TRBV6-5|TRBJ1-3|NA
TGTGCCAGCAGTTACTCGGGGGGGAGAGGAAACACCATATATTTT
CASSYSGGRGNTIYF
>NA|TRBV19|TRBJ1-1|NA
TGTGCCAGTAGTATAGATCTTCTCACTGAAGCTTTCTTT
CASSIDLLTEAFF
>NA|TRBV7-2|TRBJ1-2|NA
TGTGCCAGCAGCCCATTGGGGGGGTATGGCTACACCTTC
CASSPLGGYGYTF
>NA|TRBV30|TRBJ2-7|TRBD1
TGTGCCTGGGAGACAGGGAATTCCTACGAGCAGTACTTC
CAWETGNSYEQYF
>NA|TRBV6-5|TRBJ1-5|NA
TGTGCCAGCAGCCTCGACGGGAATCAGCCCCAGCATTTT
CASSLDGNQPQHF
>NA|TRBV19|TRBJ2-3|NA
TGTGCCAGCAGGACAGCCAGCACAGATACGCAGTATTTT
CASRTASTDTQYF
>NA|TRBV7-8|TRBJ1-1|NA
TGTGCCAGCAGCTCCCACACGGGAAGAAACACTGAAGCTTTCTTT
CASSSHTGRNTEAFF
>NA|TRBV5-5|TRBJ1-4|TRBD1
TGTGCCAGCAGCCCGAGCTCCGGGACAGGGGTTAATGAAAAACTGTTTTTT
CASSPSSGTGVNEKLFF
>NA|TRBV7-2|TRBJ1-2|NA
TGTGCCAGCAGCTTGGAGCCCGGGGGGAGTTATGGCTACACCTTC
CASSLEPGGSYGYTF
>NA|TRBV6-5|TRBJ1-1|NA
TGTGCCACTTTTAAGGGGGTGATGAACACTGAAGCTTTCTTT
CATFKGVMNTEAFF
>NA|TRBV14|TRBJ1-2|TRBD1
TGTGCCAGCAGCCAACTGGGACAGGGTTACGGCTACACCTTC
CASSQLGQGYGYTF
>NA|TRBV5-1|TRBJ2-5|TRBD2
TGCGCCAGCAGCTTGGGGGCTAGCGGGGGCCAAGAGACCCAGTACTTC
CASSLGASGGQETQYF
>NA|TRBV11-3|TRBJ2-1|TRBD2
TGTGCCAGCAGCTTATTGATTAGCGGGGTCGATGAGCAGTTCTTC
CASSLLISGVDEQFF
>NA|TRBV11-2|TRBJ2-3|TRBD2
TGTGCCAGCAGCCCCGCCCCCTATTCCGGGGGGGCCGACACAGATACGCAGTATTTT
CASSPAPYSGGADTDTQYF
>NA|TRBV6-5|TRBJ2-7|NA
TGTGCCAGCAGTTACGGCAGAATATCAACCTACGAGCAGTACTTC
CASSYGRISTYEQYF
>NA|TRBV19|TRBJ1-2|TRBD1
TGTGCCAGTAGCCCTGGGACAGGGAAAGGGGGCTACACCTTC
CASSPGTGKGGYTF
>NA|TRBV9|TRBJ2-7|TRBD1
TGTGCCAGCAGCGGAGGACAGGGGATCCCCTACGAGCAGTACTTC
CASSGGQGIPYEQYF
>NA|TRBV2|TRBJ2-1|TRBD2
TGTGCCAGCAGTACCGGGACTAGCGACTCCAATGAGCAGTTCTTC
CASSTGTSDSNEQFF